This T cell receptor (beta chain) appears in the sequencing data of a study of T cell repertoires in cytomegalovirus infection. Looking at the study overall: CMV infection and matching HLA type were both indicated by public TCR beta signatures.

The V gene's germline CDR1 is SGHRS and CDR2 YFSETQ. The CDR3 totals 16 residues. V was clipped by 0 bases and J by 7 bases, with 19 bases between them. This clonotype was counted once. Its antigen is as yet unknown. TCRdb itself ran the reads through MiXCR, one entry per CDR3 protein. The data contain 70,000 to 85,000 distinct CDR3 sequences, 35% to 50% of them singletons. The chain links TRBV5-1 to TRBJ1-2; maybe TRBD1 (6 bases). This material consisted of CD8+ T cells from cultured PBMCs, taken from culture after CMV antigen stimulation. The TCR sequence derives from a human donor in good health (CMV status not recorded). Some clones in this sample may be carry-over from other donors' samples. CDR3 region: CASSLVQGPQLGGYTF. For the CDR3, the DNA is TGCGCCAGCAGCTTGGTTCAGGGGCCCCAACTCGGTGGCTACACCTTC.